This T cell receptor beta chain was identified during a study of tumor-infiltrating lymphocytes in primary liver carcinoma. Study details: Resection treated the patients' primary liver carcinoma. General study results and limits: A significantly higher top-250-clone fraction was recorded for tumors than for blood (p = 0.039).

Unsorted whole blood supplied the blood RNA, and germline DNA was isolated too. The study enrolled treatment-naive patients with chronic HBV infection. A primer in the constant region served to generate TCR beta cDNA from 500 to 600 ng of total RNA. Employing slightly modified ARM-PCR, three nested multiplex PCR rounds were run, and these gave rise to the TCR beta libraries. TCRdb fed the multiplex PCR reads into MiXCR, producing one record per CDR3 protein. The sample yields roughly 180,000 distinct CDR3 sequences, 50% to 75% seen once. As concerns this clonotype: The antigen is unknown.

The sequence was collected from a man between 35 and 55 years old with primary liver carcinoma and hepatitis B virus infection. Sequencing was carried out using peripheral blood.

CDR3 nucleotide sequence: TGCAGCGTTGAAGGGGTTACAGGGGAGGACTATGGCTACACCTTC. This gives the protein CSVEGVTGEDYGYTF. J is TRBJ1-2 and V is TRBV29-1; 7 bases match TRBD1. Germline V lookup: CDR1 SQVTM, CDR2 ANQGSEA. The J segment lost 3 bases and the V segment lost 1 base, leaving 8 bases of the junction unmatched. The CDR3 has 15 residues.